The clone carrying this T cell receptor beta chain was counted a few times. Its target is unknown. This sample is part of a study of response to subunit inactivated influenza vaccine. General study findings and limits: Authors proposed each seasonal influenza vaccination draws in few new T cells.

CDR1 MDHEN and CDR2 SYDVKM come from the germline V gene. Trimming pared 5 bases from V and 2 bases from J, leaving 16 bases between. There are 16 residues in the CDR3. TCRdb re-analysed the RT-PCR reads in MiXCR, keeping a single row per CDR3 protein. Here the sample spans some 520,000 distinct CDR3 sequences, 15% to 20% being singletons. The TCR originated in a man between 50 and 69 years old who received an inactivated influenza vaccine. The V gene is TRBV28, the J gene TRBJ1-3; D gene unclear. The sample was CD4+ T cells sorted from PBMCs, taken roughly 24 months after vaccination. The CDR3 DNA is TGTGCCAGCAGTGTCTCGGGTCTCGCGACTGGAAACACCATATATTTT. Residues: CASSVSGLATGNTIYF.